Reported below is one T cell receptor beta chain. Its antigen is currently unknown. This specimen belongs to a study of T cells in localized non-small cell lung cancer. Study-wide results and caveats: Clonality peaked in uninvolved adjacent lung rather than tumor. Greater blood T cell density accompanied longer overall survival. Analysis by sequencing included only one tumor region, so heterogeneity remains possible. There were a median roughly 61 of the top 100 tumor clones appearing in adjacent lung.

From germline, CDR1 is GTSNPN and CDR2 SVGIG (reference sequence). The CDR3 loop spans 13 amino acids. Trimming shortened V by 2 bases and J by 6 bases, and 13 bases separated the two germline ends. The method was immunoSEQ multiplex PCR; TCRdb's version includes in-frame clones alone and lacks a portion of them. The sample carries about 16,000 clones, roughly 90% recorded once. Source: peripheral blood mononuclear cells, taken before any cancer treatment. The clonotype comes from a woman between 35 and 70 years old with stage III lung adenocarcinoma. The chain employs TRBV30 and TRBJ1-1; possible D gene TRBD1, 6 bases. The CDR3 nucleotides are TGTGCCTGGAGTTGGGGACAAGGGGCTGAAGCTTTCTTT. Translating it yields CAWSWGQGAEAFF.